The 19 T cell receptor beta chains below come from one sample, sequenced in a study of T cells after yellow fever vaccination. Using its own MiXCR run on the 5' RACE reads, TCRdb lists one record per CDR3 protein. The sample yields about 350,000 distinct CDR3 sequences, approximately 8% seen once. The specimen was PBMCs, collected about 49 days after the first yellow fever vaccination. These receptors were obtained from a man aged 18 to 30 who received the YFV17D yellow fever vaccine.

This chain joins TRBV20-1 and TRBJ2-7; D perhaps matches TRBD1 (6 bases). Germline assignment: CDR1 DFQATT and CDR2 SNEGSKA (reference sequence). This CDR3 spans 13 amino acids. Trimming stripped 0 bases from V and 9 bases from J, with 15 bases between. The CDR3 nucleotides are TGCAGTGCTAGAGATTTACCAGGGGCGCGGCAGTACGTC. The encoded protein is CSARDLPGARQYV.

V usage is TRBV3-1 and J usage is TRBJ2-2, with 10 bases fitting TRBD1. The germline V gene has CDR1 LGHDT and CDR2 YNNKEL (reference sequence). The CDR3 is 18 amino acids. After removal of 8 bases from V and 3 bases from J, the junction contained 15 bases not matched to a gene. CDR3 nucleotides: TGTGCCAGCTGTCGAACCTCCGCGGACAGGGGGTACACCGGGGAGCTGTTTTTT. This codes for CASCRTSADRGYTGELFF.

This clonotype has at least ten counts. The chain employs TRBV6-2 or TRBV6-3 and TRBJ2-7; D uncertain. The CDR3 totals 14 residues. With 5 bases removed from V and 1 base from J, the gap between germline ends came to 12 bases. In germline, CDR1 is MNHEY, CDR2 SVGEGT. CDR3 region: CASSPLIDSYEQYV. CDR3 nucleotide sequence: TGTGCCAGCAGTCCCCTAATAGATTCCTACGAGCAGTACGTC.

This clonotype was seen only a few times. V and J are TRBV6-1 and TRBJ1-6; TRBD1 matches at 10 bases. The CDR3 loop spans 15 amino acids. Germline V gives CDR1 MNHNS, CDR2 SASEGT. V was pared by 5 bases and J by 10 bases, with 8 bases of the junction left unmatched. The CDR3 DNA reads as TGTGCCAGCAGTCGACAGGGGGCGCAAGTATCACCCCTCCACTTT. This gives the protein CASSRQGAQVSPLHF.

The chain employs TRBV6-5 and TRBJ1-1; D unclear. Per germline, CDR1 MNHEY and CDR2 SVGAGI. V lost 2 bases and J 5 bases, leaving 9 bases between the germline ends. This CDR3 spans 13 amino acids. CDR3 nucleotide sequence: TGTGCCAGCAGTTACACCGATGGGACTGAAGCTTTCTTT. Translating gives CASSYTDGTEAFF.

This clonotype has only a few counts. This chain's CDR3 is CASSVVGTGALRGYTF. CDR3 in DNA: TGTGCCAGCAGCGTAGTAGGGACAGGGGCCCTCCGAGGCTACACCTTC. V usage is TRBV9 and J usage is TRBJ1-2; 10 bases are a match to TRBD1. Germline V CDR1 and CDR2: SGDLS, YYNGEE. This CDR3 has 16 amino acids. The trim removed 0 bases at V and 8 bases at J, leaving 10 bases unmatched.

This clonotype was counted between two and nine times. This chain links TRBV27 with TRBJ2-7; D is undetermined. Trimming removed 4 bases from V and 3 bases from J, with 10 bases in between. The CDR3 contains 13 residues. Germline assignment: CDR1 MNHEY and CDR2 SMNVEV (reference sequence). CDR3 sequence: CASSSSDVYEQYF. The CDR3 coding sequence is TGTGCCAGCAGTTCCTCGGACGTCTACGAGCAGTACTTC.

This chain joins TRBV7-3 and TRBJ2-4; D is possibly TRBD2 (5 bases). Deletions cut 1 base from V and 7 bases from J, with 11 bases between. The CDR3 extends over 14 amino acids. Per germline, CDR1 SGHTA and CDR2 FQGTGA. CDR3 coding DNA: TGTGCCAGCAGCTTAATGCCCGGGGATAACATTCAGTACTTC. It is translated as CASSLMPGDNIQYF. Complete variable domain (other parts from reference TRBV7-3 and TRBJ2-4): GAGVSQTPSNKVTEKGKYVELRCDPISGHTALYWYRQSLGQGPEFLIYFQGTGAADDSGLPNDRFFAVRPEGSVSTLKIQRTERGDSAVYLCASSLMPGDNIQYFGAGTRLSVL.

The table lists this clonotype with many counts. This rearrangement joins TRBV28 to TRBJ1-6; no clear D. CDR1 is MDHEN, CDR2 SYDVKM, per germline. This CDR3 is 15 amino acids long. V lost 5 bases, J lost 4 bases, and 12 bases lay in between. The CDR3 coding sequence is TGTGCCAGCAGTCTAACGGGAGGGTATAATTCACCCCTCCACTTT. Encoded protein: CASSLTGGYNSPLHF.

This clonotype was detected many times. The CDR3 loop is CASSLAFQGSGQPQHF. CDR3 nucleotides: TGTGCCAGCAGCCTGGCTTTCCAGGGATCAGGTCAGCCCCAGCATTTT. J is TRBJ1-5 and V is TRBV4-2, with a tentative D call TRBD1 (5 bases). Trimming took 4 bases from V and 6 from J, leaving 19 bases between them. CDR3 size: 16 residues. Germline-derived CDR1 and CDR2 are LGHNA and YNFKEQ.

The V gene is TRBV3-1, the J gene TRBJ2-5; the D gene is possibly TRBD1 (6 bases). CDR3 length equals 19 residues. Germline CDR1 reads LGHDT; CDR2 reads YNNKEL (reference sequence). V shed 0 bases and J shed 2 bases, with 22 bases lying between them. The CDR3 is CASSQEGPRGSVNQETQYF. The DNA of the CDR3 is TGTGCCAGCAGCCAAGAGGGGCCCAGGGGTTCGGTCAATCAAGAGACCCAGTACTTC.

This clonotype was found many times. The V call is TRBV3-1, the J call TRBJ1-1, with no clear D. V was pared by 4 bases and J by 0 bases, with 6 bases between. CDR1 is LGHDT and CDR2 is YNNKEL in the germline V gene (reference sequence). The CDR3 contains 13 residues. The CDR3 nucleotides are TGTGCCAGCAGCCGAACACTGAACACTGAAGCTTTCTTT. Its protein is CASSRTLNTEAFF.

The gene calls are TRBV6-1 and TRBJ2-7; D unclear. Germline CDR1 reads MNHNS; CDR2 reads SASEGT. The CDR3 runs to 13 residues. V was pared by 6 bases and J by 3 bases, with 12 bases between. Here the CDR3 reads CASSSGRFYEQYV. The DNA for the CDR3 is TGTGCCAGCAGCTCGGGCCGGTTCTACGAGCAGTACGTC.

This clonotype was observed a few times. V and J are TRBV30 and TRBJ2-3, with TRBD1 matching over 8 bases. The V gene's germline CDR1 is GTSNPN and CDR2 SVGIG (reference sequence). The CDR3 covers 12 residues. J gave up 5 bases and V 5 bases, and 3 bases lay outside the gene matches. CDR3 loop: CAWGQGVDTQYF. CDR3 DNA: TGTGCCTGGGGACAGGGTGTAGATACGCAGTATTTT.

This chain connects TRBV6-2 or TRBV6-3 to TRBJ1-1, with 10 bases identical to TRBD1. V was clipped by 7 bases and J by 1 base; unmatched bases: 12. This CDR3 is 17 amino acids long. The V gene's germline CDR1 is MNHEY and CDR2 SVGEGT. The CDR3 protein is CASTRDRGHLGNTEAFF. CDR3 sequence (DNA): TGTGCCAGCACCAGGGACAGGGGCCACCTAGGGAACACTGAAGCTTTCTTT.

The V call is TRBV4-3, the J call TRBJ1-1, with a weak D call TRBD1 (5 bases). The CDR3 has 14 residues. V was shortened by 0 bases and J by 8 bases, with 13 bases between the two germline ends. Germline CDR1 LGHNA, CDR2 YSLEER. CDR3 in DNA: TGCGCCAGCAGCCAAGAGACAGATTGGGGGGAAGCTTTCTTT. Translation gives CASSQETDWGEAFF.

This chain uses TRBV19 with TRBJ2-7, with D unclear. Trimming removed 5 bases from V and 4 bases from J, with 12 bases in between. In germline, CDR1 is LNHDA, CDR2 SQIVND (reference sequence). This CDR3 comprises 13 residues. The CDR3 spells CASSDPVAYEQYF. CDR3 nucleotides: TGTGCCAGTAGTGACCCGGTGGCGTACGAGCAGTACTTC.

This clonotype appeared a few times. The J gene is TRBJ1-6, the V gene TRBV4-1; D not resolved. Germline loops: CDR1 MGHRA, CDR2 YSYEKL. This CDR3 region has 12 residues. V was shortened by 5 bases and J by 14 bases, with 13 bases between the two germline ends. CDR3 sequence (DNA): TGCGCCAGCAGCGCCCGACCGGGGTCCCTCCACTTT. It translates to CASSARPGSLHF.

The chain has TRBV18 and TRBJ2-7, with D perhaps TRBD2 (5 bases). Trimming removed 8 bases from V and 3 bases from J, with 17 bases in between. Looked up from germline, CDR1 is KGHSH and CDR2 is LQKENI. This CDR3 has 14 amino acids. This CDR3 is CASPRGSKNYEQYF. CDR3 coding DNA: TGTGCCAGCCCCCGAGGGAGTAAGAACTACGAGCAGTACTTC.